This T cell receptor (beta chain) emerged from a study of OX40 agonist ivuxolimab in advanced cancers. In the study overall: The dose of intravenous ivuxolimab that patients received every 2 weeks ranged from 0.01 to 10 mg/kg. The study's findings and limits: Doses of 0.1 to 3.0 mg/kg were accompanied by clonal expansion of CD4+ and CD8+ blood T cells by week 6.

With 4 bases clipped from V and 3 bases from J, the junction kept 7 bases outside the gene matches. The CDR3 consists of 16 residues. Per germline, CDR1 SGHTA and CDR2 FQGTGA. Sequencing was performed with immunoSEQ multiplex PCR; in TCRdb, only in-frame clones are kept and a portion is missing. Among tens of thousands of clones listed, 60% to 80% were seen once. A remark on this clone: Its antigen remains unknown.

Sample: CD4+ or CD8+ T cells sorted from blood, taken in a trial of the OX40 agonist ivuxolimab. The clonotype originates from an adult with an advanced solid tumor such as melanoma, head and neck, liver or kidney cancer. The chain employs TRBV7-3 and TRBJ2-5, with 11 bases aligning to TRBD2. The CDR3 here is CASSSLAGGLKETQYF. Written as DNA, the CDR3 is TGTGCCAGCAGCTCGTTAGCGGGAGGGCTTAAAGAGACCCAGTACTTC.